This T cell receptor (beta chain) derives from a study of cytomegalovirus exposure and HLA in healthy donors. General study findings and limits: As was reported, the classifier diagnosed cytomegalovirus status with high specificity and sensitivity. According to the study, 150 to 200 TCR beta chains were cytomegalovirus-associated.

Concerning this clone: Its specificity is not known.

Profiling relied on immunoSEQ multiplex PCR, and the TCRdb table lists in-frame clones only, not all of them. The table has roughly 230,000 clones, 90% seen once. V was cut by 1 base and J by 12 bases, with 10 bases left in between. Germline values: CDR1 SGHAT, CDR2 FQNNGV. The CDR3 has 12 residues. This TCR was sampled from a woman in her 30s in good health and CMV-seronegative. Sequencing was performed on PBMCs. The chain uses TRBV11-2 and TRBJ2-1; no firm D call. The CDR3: CASSLGGMVQFF. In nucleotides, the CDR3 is TGTGCCAGCAGCTTAGGGGGAATGGTGCAGTTCTTC.